These 27 T cell receptor beta chains were all obtained from the same sample, sequenced in a study of T-cell memory formation after mild COVID-19. TCRdb ran MiXCR on the 5' RACE reads and lists one entry per CDR3 protein. The table has under 200,000 distinct CDR3 sequences, under 15% seen once. The sample was PBMCs or a T cell subset sorted from them (not recorded which). The receptors shown here come from a man between 18 and 35 years old who had mild COVID-19 (a few samples of this study predate the infection). Cell type and time point are not known.

This clonotype has only a few counts. The V and J genes are TRBV6-5 and TRBJ1-1, with 7 bases that match TRBD1. The CDR3 is 14 residues long. Losses at the gene ends were 4 bases for V and 6 bases for J; bases not matched to a gene: 8. Germline values: CDR1 MNHEY, CDR2 SVGAGI. CDR3 loop: CASSFGSGTAEAFF. CDR3 nucleotides: TGTGCCAGCAGTTTCGGGTCTGGGACAGCTGAAGCTTTCTTT.

The chain is built from TRBV15 and TRBJ1-1, with unresolved D. Germline CDR1 and CDR2: LNHNV and YYDKDF (reference sequence). There are 13 residues in the CDR3. V dropped 3 bases and J dropped 1 base, with 6 bases sitting between them. The CDR3, as DNA: TGTGCCACCAGCAGGGAAAGGAACACTGAAGCTTTCTTT. This translates into CATSRERNTEAFF. Based on the CDR3 plus reference TRBV15 and TRBJ1-1, the full variable domain is DAMVIQNPRYQVTQFGKPVTLSCSQTLNHNVMYWYQQKSSQAPKLLFHYYDKDFNNEADTPDNFQSRRPNTSFCFLDIRSPGLGDTAMYLCATSRERNTEAFFGQGTRLTVV.

This clonotype turned up a few times. The chain carries TRBV4-2 and TRBJ1-2; 8 bases fit TRBD1. Germline assignment: CDR1 LGHNA and CDR2 YNFKEQ. The CDR3 runs 13 residues. Trimming took 3 bases from V and 6 from J; bases not matched to a gene: 3. CDR3 residues: CASSHTDRDGYTF. The DNA for the CDR3 is TGTGCCAGCAGCCACACGGACAGGGATGGCTACACCTTC.

This clonotype showed up many times. The chain employs TRBV6-1 and TRBJ2-7; 9 bases are a match to TRBD1. This CDR3 has 14 residues. Trimming cost V 10 bases and J 2 bases; bases outside gene matches: 9. Germline values: CDR1 MNHNS, CDR2 SASEGT. The CDR3 loop reads CATTIGTGTYEQYF. CDR3 bases: TGTGCCACCACGATCGGGACAGGGACCTACGAGCAGTACTTC.

This clonotype appeared a few times. The rearrangement links TRBV5-1 to TRBJ2-2; no reliable D call. Trimming stripped 0 bases from V and 10 bases from J, with 10 bases between. CDR1 SGHRS and CDR2 YFSETQ come from the germline V gene. The CDR3 extends over 13 amino acids. The CDR3 region is CASSLEPREELFF. For the CDR3, the DNA is TGCGCCAGCAGCTTGGAGCCTCGAGAGGAGCTGTTTTTT.

This clonotype was counted a few times. The chain couples TRBV30 to TRBJ2-5, with D unresolved. Germline CDR1 is GTSNPN and CDR2 is SVGIG (reference sequence). The CDR3 runs to 13 residues. V gave up 0 bases and J gave up 7 bases, with 12 bases separating them. The DNA for the CDR3 is TGTGCCTGGAGTGTGGGATCTTACGGGACCCAGTACTTC. Amino acid sequence: CAWSVGSYGTQYF.

V and J are TRBV14 and TRBJ1-6; 10 bases line up with TRBD1. From germline, CDR1 is SGHDN and CDR2 FVKESK. This CDR3 has 15 amino acids. V gave up 1 base and J gave up 9 bases; unmatched junction bases: 3. CDR3 in amino acids: CASSQGRTGGSPLHF. In DNA, the CDR3 is TGTGCCAGCAGCCAAGGAAGGACAGGGGGTTCACCCCTCCACTTT.

The V call is TRBV4-2, the J call TRBJ2-7; either TRBD1 or TRBD2 may fit D (6 bases each). Deletions cut 1 base from V and 4 bases from J, with 14 bases between. Germline V lookup: CDR1 LGHNA, CDR2 YNFKEQ. The CDR3 length is 15 residues. The CDR3 DNA follows: TGTGCCAGCAGCCAAGGGCTAGAGGGGGGTTACGAGCAGTACTTC. Protein product: CASSQGLEGGYEQYF.

This clonotype has just a few counts. The chain links TRBV9 to TRBJ1-4; perhaps TRBD1 as D (5 bases). The CDR3 is 15 amino acids. V shed 3 bases and J shed 7 bases, with 16 bases lying between them. Germline CDR1 reads SGDLS; CDR2 reads YYNGEE. This CDR3 reads CASSAQVGESEKLFF. CDR3 nucleotide sequence: TGTGCCAGCAGCGCACAAGTGGGGGAAAGTGAAAAACTGTTTTTT.

To note about this clonotype: Mismatch with germline at one junction end may stem from a read error. The rearrangement uses TRBV7-4 and TRBJ1-5; no definite D call. CDR1 is SGHVT and CDR2 is SQSDAQ in the germline V gene. The CDR3 totals 9 residues. The CDR3 DNA is TGTGCCAGCAGCTTAGGCTTCCCTTTT. It codes for CASSLGFPF.

This clonotype has only a few counts. The V gene is TRBV29-1, the J gene TRBJ2-6; D gene uncertain. CDR3 length equals 13 residues. V lost 1 base and J lost 1, with 2 bases in between. In germline, CDR1 is SQVTM, CDR2 ANQGSEA. CDR3 bases: TGCAGCGTTGAAGCTTCTGGGGCCAACGTCCTGACTTTC. Translating it yields CSVEASGANVLTF.

In its sample, this clonotype was seen a few times. The V and J genes are TRBV6-5 and TRBJ1-5; weak D call: TRBD1 (5 bases). V lost 7 bases and J lost 0, with 13 bases in between. The CDR3 covers 15 residues. The germline V gene encodes CDR1 MNHEY and CDR2 SVGAGI. The CDR3 DNA follows: TGTGCCAGCAAGACAGCTCCGTATAGCAATCAGCCCCAGCATTTT. Encoded protein: CASKTAPYSNQPQHF.

The chain carries TRBV20-1 and TRBJ2-3, with TRBD1 as a possible D gene (5 bases). Germline V gene lookup returns CDR1 DFQATT and CDR2 SNEGSKA (reference sequence). Trimming removed 5 bases at V and 6 bases at J, with 9 bases between. The CDR3 covers 11 residues. For the CDR3, the DNA is TGCAGTGCTGGGGCAGGGGATACGCAGTATTTT. Translation gives CSAGAGDTQYF.

This clonotype turned up a few times. V usage is TRBV20-1 and J usage is TRBJ2-3, with 7 bases lining up with TRBD2. The CDR3 covers 15 residues. The trim removed 3 bases at V and 5 bases at J, leaving 11 bases unmatched. The germline gives CDR1 DFQATT, CDR2 SNEGSKA (reference sequence). CDR3 sequence: CSASGAASGGDTQYF. In nucleotides, the CDR3 is TGCAGTGCTAGCGGTGCTGCTAGCGGAGGAGATACGCAGTATTTT.

This chain joins TRBV12-3 or TRBV12-4 and TRBJ2-2; weak D call: TRBD1 (5 bases). The CDR3 is 15 amino acids. V lost 5 bases and J 5 bases, leaving 15 bases between the germline ends. CDR3 bases: TGTGCCAGCAGTAGGGCCCAGGGCTTGACCGGGGAGCTGTTTTTT. Translation: CASSRAQGLTGELFF.

This clonotype was observed a few times. The chain employs TRBV7-6 and TRBJ2-7; the D is unclear. Trimming removed 5 bases from V and 3 bases from J, with 5 bases in between. This CDR3 region has 11 residues. CDR1 SGHVS and CDR2 FNYEAQ come from the germline V gene. CDR3 sequence reads: CASSPGYEQYF. The CDR3 nucleotides are TGTGCCAGCAGCCCCGGCTACGAGCAGTACTTC. Supplemented by reference TRBV7-6 and TRBJ2-7, the full variable domain reads GAGVSQSPRYKVTKRGQDVALRCDPISGHVSLYWYRQALGQGPEFLTYFNYEAQQDKSGLPNDRFSAERPEGSISTLTIQRTEQRDSAMYRCASSPGYEQYFGPGTRLTVT.

This clonotype appeared a few times. This chain joins TRBV29-1 and TRBJ1-5; no reliable D call. Trimming removed 5 bases at V and 0 bases at J, with 8 bases between. The CDR3 is 13 amino acids. Germline CDR1 SQVTM, CDR2 ANQGSEA. The CDR3 reads CSVRKDSNQPQHF. For the CDR3, the DNA is TGCAGCGTTCGGAAAGATAGCAATCAGCCCCAGCATTTT.

The chain carries TRBV4-3 and TRBJ1-1; D might be TRBD1 (6 bases). Germline values: CDR1 LGHNA, CDR2 YSLEER. V lost 4 bases and J lost 5, with 17 bases in between. The CDR3 loop spans 15 amino acids. CDR3 DNA: TGCGCCAGCAGCCGTGAGGGACAAAGAAAAACTGAAGCTTTCTTT. As protein: CASSREGQRKTEAFF.

The CDR3 here is CASSYWGGEQFF. In nucleotides, the CDR3 is TGTGCCAGCAGTTACTGGGGGGGTGAGCAGTTCTTC. The rearrangement joins TRBV6-5 to TRBJ2-1; 7 positions match TRBD2. Losses at the gene ends were 1 base for V and 9 bases for J; bases not matched to a gene: 0. This CDR3 has 12 residues. Germline loops: CDR1 MNHEY, CDR2 SVGAGI.

This clonotype has a handful of counts. The gene calls are TRBV12-3 or TRBV12-4 and TRBJ1-2, with D possibly TRBD1 on 5 matching bases. The CDR3 sequence is 16 residues long. V was clipped by 8 bases and J by 4 bases, with 23 bases between them. The CDR3 region is CASARRPGGGIYGYTF. Here the CDR3 DNA reads TGTGCCAGCGCCCGCCGTCCTGGGGGAGGTATCTATGGCTACACCTTC.

In its sample, this clonotype was seen a few times. The chain uses TRBV21-1 and TRBJ2-5. TRBV21-1 is a pseudogene locus. This CDR3 is 13 amino acids long. The CDR3 sequence is CASSKGPDEAQYF. DNA of the CDR3: TGTGCCAGCAGCAAAGGACCGGACGAGGCCCAGTACTTC.

This clonotype was observed many times. The rearrangement joins TRBV15 to TRBJ2-7, with D perhaps TRBD1 or TRBD2 (5 bases each). Germline V lookup: CDR1 LNHNV, CDR2 YYDKDF (reference sequence). Between the trimmed V and J ends, which lost 6 bases and 7 bases, there was a span of 19 bases. The CDR3 loop spans 14 amino acids. The CDR3 DNA reads as TGTGCCACCAGGCCGGGCCTACTAGGACAAGAGCAGTACTTC. It translates to CATRPGLLGQEQYF.

In its sample, this clonotype was seen a few times. This chain joins TRBV6-5 and TRBJ2-7; a weak D match, TRBD2 (5 bases). Trimming took 0 bases from V and 3 from J, leaving 9 bases between them. Germline loops: CDR1 MNHEY, CDR2 SVGAGI. CDR3 length: 14 amino acids. This chain's CDR3 is CASSYSRAGYEQYV. As DNA, the CDR3 is TGTGCCAGCAGTTACTCGAGGGCAGGCTACGAGCAGTACGTC.

This chain's CDR3 is CASSLSPSTNTIYF. The CDR3 DNA reads TGTGCCAGCAGTTTGTCCCCCTCCACCAACACCATATATTTT. The V call is TRBV12-3 or TRBV12-4, the J call TRBJ1-3; no clear D gene. This CDR3 spans 14 amino acids. Trimming removed 3 bases at V and 7 bases at J, with 13 bases between.

V and J are TRBV7-3 and TRBJ2-3, with a possible D match to TRBD2 (5 bases). The length of the CDR3 is 15 residues. Trimming shortened V by 2 bases and J by 2 bases, and 11 bases separated the two germline ends. Germline values: CDR1 SGHTA, CDR2 FQGTGA. Here the CDR3 DNA reads TGTGCCAGCAGCTTAGAAGCACTAGACACAGATACGCAGTATTTT. Amino acids: CASSLEALDTDTQYF. The variable domain in full, completed from reference TRBV7-3 and TRBJ2-3, reads GAGVSQTPSNKVTEKGKYVELRCDPISGHTALYWYRQSLGQGPEFLIYFQGTGAADDSGLPNDRFFAVRPEGSVSTLKIQRTERGDSAVYLCASSLEALDTDTQYFGPGTRLTVL.

The rearrangement joins TRBV29-1 to TRBJ1-6, with 8 bases lining up with TRBD1. The CDR3 is 14 residues long. The V and J ends lost 5 bases and 6 bases, in that order; junction bases with no gene match: 6. CDR1 is SQVTM, CDR2 ANQGSEA, per germline. This CDR3 is CSVSDRGVNSPLHF. CDR3 DNA sequence: TGCAGCGTTTCTGACAGGGGAGTTAATTCACCCCTCCACTTT.

This clonotype was found a few times. The chain carries TRBV10-3 and TRBJ2-3, with D maybe TRBD1 (6 bases). Trimming removed 3 bases at V and 5 bases at J, with 15 bases between. There are 15 residues in the CDR3. Looked up from germline, CDR1 is ENHRY and CDR2 is SYGVKD. CDR3 amino acids: CAISEYPGAEDTQYF. CDR3 sequence (DNA): TGTGCCATCAGTGAATACCCAGGGGCCGAAGATACGCAGTATTTT.